These 25 T cell receptor beta chains originate from one sample sequenced in a study of long-term antiretroviral therapy in people with HIV. They ran version v3.0 of the immunoSEQ assay at survey level. TCRdb's copy holds only in-frame clones and misses some; the assay was immunoSEQ multiplex PCR. The data show some 16,000 clones, 77% seen once. The starting material was unsorted PBMCs, obtained 2.1 years after starting antiretroviral therapy. The receptor set was obtained from a man aged 35 to 55 with HIV.

This sequence joins TRBV2 and TRBJ1-1; the D gene is possibly TRBD1 (6 bases). Germline V gene lookup returns CDR1 SNHLY and CDR2 FYNNEI. The CDR3 is 18 amino acids. Trimming took 0 bases from V and 1 from J, leaving 18 bases between them. As DNA, the CDR3 is TGTGCCAGCAGTGAAGCGAGAGATGGCCGAGGGGGGAACACTGAAGCTTTCTTT. Its protein is CASSEARDGRGGNTEAFF.

The chain is built from TRBV2 and TRBJ2-7, with 13 bases that match TRBD2. The length of the CDR3 is 15 residues. From germline, CDR1 is SNHLY and CDR2 FYNNEI. V dropped 7 bases and J dropped 3; count of bases not matched to a gene: 6. The CDR3 protein is CASTGLAGINYEQYF. CDR3 nucleotide sequence: TGTGCCAGCACGGGACTAGCGGGGATCAACTACGAGCAGTACTTC.

The chain uses TRBV18 and TRBJ1-3; 11 positions match TRBD1. Looked up from germline, CDR1 is KGHSH and CDR2 is LQKENI. Trimming cost V 1 base and J 3 bases; bases outside gene matches: 5. The CDR3 has 17 residues. This chain's CDR3 is CASSPRGQGASGNTIYF. The DNA for the CDR3 is TGTGCCAGCTCACCACGTGGACAGGGGGCGAGTGGAAACACCATATATTTT.

V usage is TRBV6-5 and J usage is TRBJ1-5; the D gene is possibly TRBD1 (6 bases). The CDR3 sequence is 15 residues long. V shed 6 bases and J shed 2 bases, with 14 bases lying between them. Per the germline V gene, CDR1 is MNHEY and CDR2 is SVGAGI. Here the CDR3 reads CASRRQAGGNQPQHF. CDR3 sequence (DNA): TGTGCCAGCAGGCGACAGGCGGGTGGCAATCAGCCCCAGCATTTT.

This clone has only a few counts. The chain links TRBV7-6 to TRBJ1-1; unclear D gene. The CDR3 sequence is 13 residues long. Germline V gene sequence: CDR1 SGHVS, CDR2 FNYEAQ. V was clipped by 5 bases and J by 4 bases, with 11 bases between them. CDR3 region: CASSTTLGTEAFF. The CDR3 DNA follows: TGTGCCAGCAGCACGACGCTGGGCACTGAAGCTTTCTTT.

The chain joins TRBV7-8 to TRBJ2-7, with D perhaps matching TRBD2 (7 bases). The CDR3 contains 14 residues. CDR1 is SGHVS and CDR2 is FQNEAQ in the germline V gene. The V end was cut by 5 bases, the J end by 3 bases, with 14 bases between. The CDR3, as DNA: TGTGCCAGCAGCGGACAGACGGGGGGCTACGAGCAGTACTTC. This encodes CASSGQTGGYEQYF.

V is TRBV15 and J is TRBJ1-6; TRBD1 is a possible D gene (6 bases). Trimming left V 5 bases short and J 7 bases short, with 15 bases between. This CDR3 comprises 15 residues. The germline CDR1 and CDR2 sequences are LNHNV and YYDKDF (reference sequence). As DNA, the CDR3 is TGTGCCACCAGCCCCGCGGGGGCTTGGAATTCACCCCTCCACTTT. This codes for CATSPAGAWNSPLHF.

The chain has TRBV15 and TRBJ1-6, with D perhaps matching TRBD1 (5 bases). The CDR3 length is 15 residues. Germline V gene data show CDR1 as LNHNV and CDR2 as YYDKDF (reference sequence). Trimming took off 5 bases at V and 0 bases at J, with 8 bases between the two ends. The CDR3 coding sequence is TGTGCCACCAGCGTGGGGGGCTCCTATAATTCACCCCTCCACTTT. This sequence encodes CATSVGGSYNSPLHF.

V gene TRBV19 combines with J gene TRBJ2-5; D is uncertain. Germline CDR1 is LNHDA and CDR2 is SQIVND (reference sequence). This CDR3 has 13 amino acids. Trimming took off 1 base at V and 0 bases at J, with 3 bases between the two ends. In nucleotides, the CDR3 is TGTGCCAGTAGTATAGGATACCAAGAGACCCAGTACTTC. Its protein is CASSIGYQETQYF.

The chain has TRBV5-1 and TRBJ1-2; D is possibly TRBD1 (5 bases). V dropped 0 bases and J dropped 0 bases, with 6 bases sitting between them. This CDR3 comprises 14 residues. Germline loops: CDR1 SGHRS, CDR2 YFSETQ. In DNA form, the CDR3 reads TGCGCCAGCAGCTTGGCGACAGCTAACTATGGCTACACCTTC. This sequence encodes CASSLATANYGYTF.

The gene calls are TRBV27 and TRBJ2-1; D is tentatively TRBD1 or TRBD2 (5 bases each). The germline V and J ends were trimmed by 8 bases and 2 bases, with 19 bases remaining between them. This CDR3 is 16 amino acids long. Germline CDR1 is MNHEY and CDR2 is SMNVEV (reference sequence). The chain's CDR3 is CASAPGTEPPYNEQFF. The DNA of the CDR3 is TGTGCCAGCGCCCCCGGGACGGAACCCCCCTACAATGAGCAGTTCTTC.

This clone occurred once. V and J are TRBV6-1 and TRBJ1-5; D possibly corresponds to TRBD1 (5 bases). Trimming pared 1 base from V and 2 bases from J, leaving 12 bases between. Germline V gene data show CDR1 as MNHNS and CDR2 as SASEGT. The CDR3 consists of 16 residues. CDR3 sequence reads: CASSEEKGMRNQPQHF. The CDR3 coding sequence is TGTGCCAGCAGTGAAGAGAAGGGGATGCGCAATCAGCCCCAGCATTTT.

The chain combines TRBV6-5 with TRBJ1-1; the D is unclear. The CDR3 covers 13 residues. Germline CDR1 MNHEY, CDR2 SVGAGI. Trimming took off 9 bases at V and 1 base at J, with 12 bases between the two ends. The CDR3 DNA reads as TGTGCCAGTCGTAGGTCTGGGAACACTGAAGCTTTCTTT. Amino acids: CASRRSGNTEAFF.

V gene TRBV4-1 combines with J gene TRBJ1-5; 8 nucleotides line up with TRBD1. Per the germline V gene, CDR1 is MGHRA and CDR2 is YSYEKL. This CDR3 spans 16 amino acids. J was trimmed by 7 bases and V by 1 base; bases with no gene match: 9. The chain's CDR3 is CASSQVYTGGPQPQHF. CDR3 DNA: TGCGCCAGCAGCCAAGTGTATACAGGGGGACCGCAGCCCCAGCATTTT.

V and J are TRBV7-9 and TRBJ2-7, with 9 bases matching TRBD2. Germline CDR1 and CDR2: SEHNR and FQNEAQ (reference sequence). CDR3 length: 15 amino acids. J lost 4 bases, V lost 5 bases, and 9 bases had no gene match. CDR3 amino acids: CASSHEAGGWYEQYF. CDR3 bases: TGTGCCAGCAGCCATGAGGCGGGGGGGTGGTACGAGCAGTACTTC.

J is TRBJ1-1 and V is TRBV30; tentative D call: TRBD1 (6 bases). The CDR3 totals 15 residues. V gave up 1 base and J gave up 10 bases, with 22 bases separating them. Per the germline V gene, CDR1 is GTSNPN and CDR2 is SVGIG (reference sequence). For the CDR3, the DNA is TGTGCCTGGAGTGCTTCCGGGACAAACCCTATTGCAGCTTTCTTT. Its protein product is CAWSASGTNPIAAFF.

This chain joins TRBV5-6 and TRBJ1-3; D ambiguous. Between the trimmed V and J ends, which lost 2 bases and 6 bases, there was a span of 12 bases. Germline values: CDR1 SGHDT, CDR2 YYEEEE. The CDR3 sequence is 14 residues long. The CDR3 DNA sequence: TGTGCCAGCAGCTTTTGGGCAGGAGTAAACACCATATATTTT. This encodes CASSFWAGVNTIYF.

CDR3 DNA: TGCGGTGTGGGACAGGGGGGATACTATGGCTACACCTTC. Translated: CGVGQGGYYGYTF. This rearrangement joins TRBV29-1 to TRBJ1-2, with 11 nucleotides matching TRBD1. This CDR3 spans 13 amino acids. Germline CDR1 and CDR2: SQVTM and ANQGSEA.

The V gene is TRBV6-1, the J gene TRBJ1-5; 7 positions agree with TRBD1. V was pared by 2 bases and J by 1 base, with 2 bases of the junction left unmatched. There are 15 residues in the CDR3. CDR1 is MNHNS and CDR2 is SASEGT in the germline V gene. The CDR3 loop reads CASSERGQSNQPQHF. The CDR3, as DNA: TGTGCCAGCAGTGAAAGGGGGCAGAGCAATCAGCCCCAGCATTTT.

There are a few counts of this clone. The J gene is TRBJ1-5, the V gene TRBV19; 7 bases fit TRBD1. Per the germline V gene, CDR1 is LNHDA and CDR2 is SQIVND (reference sequence). CDR3 size: 13 residues. The V and J ends lost 9 bases and 5 bases, in that order; junction bases with no gene match: 7. The CDR3 DNA follows: TGTGCCAGCTCGACAGGGATCTATCAGCCCCAGCATTTT. Its protein product is CASSTGIYQPQHF.

This chain uses TRBV11-2 with TRBJ2-7, with D unresolved. This CDR3 spans 12 amino acids. V dropped 5 bases and J dropped 7 bases, with 12 bases sitting between them. CDR1 and CDR2 (germline): SGHAT, FQNNGV. The CDR3 sequence: CASSLSVGEQYF. The CDR3, as DNA: TGTGCCAGCAGCCTCAGCGTGGGGGAGCAGTACTTC.

The chain is built from TRBV6-5 and TRBJ1-1; D might be TRBD1 (5 bases). Trimming removed 8 bases from V and 0 bases from J, with 16 bases in between. CDR1 MNHEY and CDR2 SVGAGI come from the germline V gene. CDR3 length: 15 amino acids. Here the CDR3 DNA reads TGTGCCAGCGCGGTGGGACGGACCATGAACACTGAAGCTTTCTTT. This translates into CASAVGRTMNTEAFF.

The chain recombines TRBV11-1 with TRBJ1-1, with TRBD1 as a possible D gene (6 bases). CDR1 and CDR2 from the germline V gene are SGHAT and FQDESV (reference sequence). V gave up 1 base and J gave up 5 bases, with 11 bases separating them. This CDR3 has 14 amino acids. The CDR3 here is CASSLGGLGTEAFF. DNA for the CDR3: TGTGCCAGCAGCTTAGGGGGGCTCGGGACTGAAGCTTTCTTT.

The rearrangement links TRBV28 to TRBJ1-2; 8 bases fit TRBD1. The length of the CDR3 is 13 residues. Germline V gene data show CDR1 as MDHEN and CDR2 as SYDVKM. V shed 9 bases, J shed 2 bases, and the junction held 5 bases outside the gene matches. CDR3 nucleotides: TGTGCCAGTTATTACAGGGGGAACTATGGCTACACCTTC. It encodes CASYYRGNYGYTF.

This sequence joins TRBV19 and TRBJ1-1; D is ambiguous. CDR3 length: 14 amino acids. Trimming shortened V by 3 bases and J by 1 base, and 9 bases separated the two germline ends. Germline values: CDR1 LNHDA, CDR2 SQIVND (reference sequence). Written as DNA, the CDR3 is TGTGCCAGTAGTATTAGTGCAGGGAACACTGAAGCTTTCTTT. Protein product: CASSISAGNTEAFF.